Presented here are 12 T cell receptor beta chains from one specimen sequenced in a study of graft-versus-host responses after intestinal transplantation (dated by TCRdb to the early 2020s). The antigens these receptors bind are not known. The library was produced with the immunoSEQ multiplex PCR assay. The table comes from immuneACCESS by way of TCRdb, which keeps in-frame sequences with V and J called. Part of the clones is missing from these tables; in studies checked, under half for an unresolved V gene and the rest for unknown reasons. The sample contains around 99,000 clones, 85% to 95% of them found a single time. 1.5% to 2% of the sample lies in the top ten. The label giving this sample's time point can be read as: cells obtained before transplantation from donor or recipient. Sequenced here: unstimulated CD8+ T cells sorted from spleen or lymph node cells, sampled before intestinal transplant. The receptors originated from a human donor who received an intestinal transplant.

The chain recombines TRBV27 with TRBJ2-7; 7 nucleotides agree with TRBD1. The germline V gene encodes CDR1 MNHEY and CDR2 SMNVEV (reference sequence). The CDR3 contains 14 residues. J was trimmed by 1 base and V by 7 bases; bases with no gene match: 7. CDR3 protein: CASTVGQPSYEQYF. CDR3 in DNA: TGTGCCAGCACCGTGGGACAGCCTTCCTACGAGCAGTACTTC.

CDR3 DNA: TGTGCCAGCAGCCCCTACGAGACAGGGGGCACCGGGGAGCTGTTTTTT. As protein: CASSPYETGGTGELFF. The chain uses TRBV27 and TRBJ2-2; 9 nucleotides align to TRBD1. Germline trimming cut 6 bases from V and 4 bases from J; bases unmatched to any gene: 9. The CDR3 spans 16 residues. Germline assignment: CDR1 MNHEY and CDR2 SMNVEV (reference sequence).

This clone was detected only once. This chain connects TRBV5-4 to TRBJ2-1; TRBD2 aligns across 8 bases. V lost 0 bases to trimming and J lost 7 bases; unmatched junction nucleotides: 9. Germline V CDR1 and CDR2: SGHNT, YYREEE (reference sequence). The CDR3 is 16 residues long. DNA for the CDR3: TGTGCCAGCAGCTTGGGGGGGACTAGGGAGTTGAATGAGCAGTTCTTC. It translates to CASSLGGTRELNEQFF.

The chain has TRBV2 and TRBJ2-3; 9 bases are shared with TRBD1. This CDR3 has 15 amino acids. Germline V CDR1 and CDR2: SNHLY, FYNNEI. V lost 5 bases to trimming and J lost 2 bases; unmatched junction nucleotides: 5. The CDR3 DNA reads TGTGCCAGCAGTTCCGGGACAGGGTCCACAGATACGCAGTATTTT. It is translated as CASSSGTGSTDTQYF.

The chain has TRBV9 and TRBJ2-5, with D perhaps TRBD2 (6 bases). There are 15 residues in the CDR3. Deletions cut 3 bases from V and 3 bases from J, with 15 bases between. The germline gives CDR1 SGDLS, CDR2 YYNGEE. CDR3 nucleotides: TGTGCCAGCAGCGGAGGGACTCTTACAAAAGAGACCCAGTACTTC. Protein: CASSGGTLTKETQYF.

CDR3 loop: CASSFGQNTGELFF. CDR3 coding DNA: TGCGCCAGCAGCTTCGGACAGAACACCGGGGAGCTGTTTTTT. The chain combines TRBV5-1 with TRBJ2-2; D is possibly TRBD1 (5 bases). The CDR3 covers 14 residues. Germline assignment: CDR1 SGHRS and CDR2 YFSETQ. The V gene lost 2 bases and the J gene lost 1 base, with 6 bases spanning the gap.

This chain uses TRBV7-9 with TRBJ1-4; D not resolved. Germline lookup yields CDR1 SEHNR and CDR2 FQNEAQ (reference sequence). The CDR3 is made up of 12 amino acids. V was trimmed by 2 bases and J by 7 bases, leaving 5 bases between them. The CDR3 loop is CASSLPGEKLFF. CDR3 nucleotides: TGTGCCAGCAGCTTACCAGGTGAAAAACTGTTTTTT. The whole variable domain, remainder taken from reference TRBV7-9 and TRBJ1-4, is DTGVSQNPRHKITKRGQNVTFRCDPISEHNRLYWYRQTLGQGPEFLTYFQNEAQLEKSRLLSDRFSAERPKGSFSTLEIQRTEQGDSAMYLCASSLPGEKLFFGSGTQLSVL.

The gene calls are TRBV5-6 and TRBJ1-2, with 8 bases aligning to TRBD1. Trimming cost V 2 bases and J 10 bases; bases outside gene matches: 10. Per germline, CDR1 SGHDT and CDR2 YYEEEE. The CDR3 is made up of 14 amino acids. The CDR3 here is CASSLDRGQADYTF. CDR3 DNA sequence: TGTGCCAGCAGCTTAGACAGGGGCCAAGCGGACTACACCTTC.

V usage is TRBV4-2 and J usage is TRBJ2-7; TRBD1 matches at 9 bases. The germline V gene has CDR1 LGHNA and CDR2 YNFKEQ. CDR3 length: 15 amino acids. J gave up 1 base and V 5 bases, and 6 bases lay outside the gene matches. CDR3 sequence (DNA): TGTGCCAGCAGCGAGGGACAGGGCGGGTCCTACGAGCAGTACTTC. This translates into CASSEGQGGSYEQYF.

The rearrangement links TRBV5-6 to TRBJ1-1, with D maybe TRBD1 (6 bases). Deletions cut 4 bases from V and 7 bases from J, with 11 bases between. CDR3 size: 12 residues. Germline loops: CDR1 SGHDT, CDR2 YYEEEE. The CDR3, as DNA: TGTGCCAGCAGCCAGGGACATGGTGAAGCTTTCTTT. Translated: CASSQGHGEAFF.

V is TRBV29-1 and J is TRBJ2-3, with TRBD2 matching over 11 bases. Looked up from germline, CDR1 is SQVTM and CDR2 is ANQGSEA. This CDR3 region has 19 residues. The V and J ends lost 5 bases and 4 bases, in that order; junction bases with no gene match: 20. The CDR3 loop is CSVSGVRDSGGALADTQYF. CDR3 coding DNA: TGCAGCGTTTCGGGGGTTCGGGATAGCGGGGGGGCCCTGGCAGATACGCAGTATTTT.

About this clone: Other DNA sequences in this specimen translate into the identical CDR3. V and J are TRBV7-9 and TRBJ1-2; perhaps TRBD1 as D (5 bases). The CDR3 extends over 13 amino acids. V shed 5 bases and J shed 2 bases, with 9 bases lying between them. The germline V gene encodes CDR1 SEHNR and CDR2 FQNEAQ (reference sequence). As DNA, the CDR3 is TGTGCCAGCAGCCTGGGGGGGAACTATGGCTACACCTTC. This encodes CASSLGGNYGYTF. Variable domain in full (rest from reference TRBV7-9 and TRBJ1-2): DTGVSQNPRHKITKRGQNVTFRCDPISEHNRLYWYRQTLGQGPEFLTYFQNEAQLEKSRLLSDRFSAERPKGSFSTLEIQRTEQGDSAMYLCASSLGGNYGYTFGSGTRLTVV.